This TCR beta chain was recovered during a study of cytomegalovirus exposure and HLA in healthy donors. About the study: Genetic ancestry analysis placed over 75% of the 410 or so donors that were genotyped in the Caucasian-associated cluster.

Researchers ran the PCR with 60 Vbeta and 13 Jbeta primers. Using immunoSEQ multiplex PCR, the repertoire was profiled, and TCRdb retains in-frame clones only, with some absent. The table shows some 140,000 clones, with roughly 80% occurring only once. The V gene's germline CDR1 is MGHDK and CDR2 SYGVNS. V lost 8 bases and J lost 2, with 12 bases in between. The CDR3 extends over 13 amino acids. This chain joins TRBV25-1 and TRBJ1-1, with a possible D match to TRBD1 (6 bases). This clonotype was obtained from a man in his fifties or sixties in good health and CMV-seronegative. Sequenced input: PBMCs. The CDR3 reads CASSRGGNTEAFF. CDR3 in DNA: TGTGCCAGCTCTAGGGGGGGAAACACTGAAGCTTTCTTT.